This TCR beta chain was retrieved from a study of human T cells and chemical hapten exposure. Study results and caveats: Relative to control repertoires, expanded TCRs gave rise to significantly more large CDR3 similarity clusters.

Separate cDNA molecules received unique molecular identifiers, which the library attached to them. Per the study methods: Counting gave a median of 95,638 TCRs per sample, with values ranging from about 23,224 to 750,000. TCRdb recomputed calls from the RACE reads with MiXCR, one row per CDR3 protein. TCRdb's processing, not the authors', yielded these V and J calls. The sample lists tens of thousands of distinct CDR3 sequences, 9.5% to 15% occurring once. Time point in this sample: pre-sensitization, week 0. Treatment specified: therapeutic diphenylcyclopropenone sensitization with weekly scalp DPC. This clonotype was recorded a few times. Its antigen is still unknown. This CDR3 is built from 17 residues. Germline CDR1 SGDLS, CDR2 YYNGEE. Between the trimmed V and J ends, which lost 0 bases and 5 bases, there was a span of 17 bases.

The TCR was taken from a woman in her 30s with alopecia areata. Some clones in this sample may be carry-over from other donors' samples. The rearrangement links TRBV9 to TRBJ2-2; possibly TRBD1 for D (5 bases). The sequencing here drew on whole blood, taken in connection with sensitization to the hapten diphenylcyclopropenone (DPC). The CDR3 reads CASSVGVWQGKTGELFF. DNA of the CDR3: TGTGCCAGCAGCGTAGGAGTGTGGCAGGGAAAGACCGGGGAGCTGTTTTTT.